The 2 T cell receptor beta chains listed next were all sequenced from one sample in a study of T cells in Graves' hyperthyroidism and ophthalmopathy (dated by TCRdb to about 2019). The library relied on multiplex PCR. The run used an Illumina HiSeq 2000. Amplification of TCR beta CDR3 regions was carried out from RNA transcripts. The first round of RT-PCR for the TCR CDR3 was performed with the HTBI primer set and the Qiagen OneStep RT-PCR kit. The raw public data were reprocessed by TCRdb itself: fastp quality trimming at Q25, MiXCR clonotype calling, in-frame beta chains only. Each entry merges the rows of one CDR3 protein and shows their most common DNA and genes. Present in this sample are about 260,000 distinct CDR3 sequences, roughly 22% of which were seen just once. The ten largest account for roughly 60% of the sample. The sequenced material came from blood. The receptors were gathered from a man aged 25 to 40 with Graves' ophthalmopathy.

This clonotype turned up a few times. Here the CDR3 DNA reads TGTGCCATCAGTGGGAGGGTAACGGGAGAAGGGAGCGAGCAGTACTTC. Amino acid sequence: CAISGRVTGEGSEQYF. The chain uses TRBV10-3 and TRBJ2-7; a weak D match, TRBD2 (6 bases). This CDR3 spans 16 amino acids. The germline gives CDR1 ENHRY, CDR2 SYGVKD. The V gene lost 4 bases and the J gene lost 6 bases, with 22 bases spanning the gap.

Many counts were recorded for this clonotype. The V and J genes are TRBV18 and TRBJ1-1; 7 nucleotides line up with TRBD1. The germline CDR1 and CDR2 sequences are KGHSH and LQKENI. The CDR3 is 14 amino acids. Trimming removed 6 bases from V and 1 base from J; junction bases left unmatched: 5. In DNA form, the CDR3 reads TGTGCCAGCTCGAAGACAGGGAAGAACACTGAAGCTTTCTTT. As protein: CASSKTGKNTEAFF. Full variable domain (missing parts from reference TRBV18 and TRBJ1-1): NAGVMQNPRHLVRRRGQEARLRCSPMKGHSHVYWYRQLPEEGLKFMVYLQKENIIDESGMPKERFSAEFPKEGPSILRIQQVVRGDSAAYFCASSKTGKNTEAFFGQGTRLTVV.